This T cell receptor beta chain was identified in a study of CD8+CD57+ T cells in acquired aplastic anemia. General study points: Patients and controls shared about 27 CD8+ CDR3 sequences.

It was genomic DNA that served as the template for profiling TCR beta VDJ and CDR3. TCRdb redid the calling of the reads with MiXCR, one entry per CDR3 protein. The table lists 250,000 to 300,000 distinct CDR3 sequences, 50% to 70% of them singletons. CDR1 and CDR2 (germline): SGHDT, YYEEEE. This CDR3 has 15 residues. The V end lost 0 bases, the J end lost 0 bases, and 7 bases lay between the germline ends. The table lists this clonotype with many counts. As yet, its antigen is unknown. Sequencing was performed on sorted CD4+, CD8+, or CD8+CD57+ T cells (not recorded which) from PBMCs. V usage is TRBV5-6 and J usage is TRBJ1-5; D not resolved. The sequence was collected from a human donor with severe aplastic anemia or a healthy control (not recorded which). The CDR3 here is CASSLGQLSNQPQHF. Written as DNA, the CDR3 is TGTGCCAGCAGCTTGGGGCAGCTTAGCAATCAGCCCCAGCATTTT.